This T cell receptor beta chain was profiled in a study of radiotherapy plus CTLA-4 blockade in lung cancer. Study information: About 20% of patients responded objectively, and about 30% achieved disease control. Study results and caveats: Response was reportedly best predicted by early blood T cell clone dynamics, with interferon-beta. Subsequent to radiotherapy plus ipilimumab, tumor-derived TCR clones underwent expansion in blood.

People whose metastatic non-small-cell lung cancer was chemo-refractory got focal radiation along with CTLA-4 blockade by ipilimumab. The table came from immunoSEQ multiplex PCR; TCRdb's copy has only in-frame clones and leaves some out. The sample comprises about 120,000 clones, around 75% of which are singletons, and roughly 5% rests with the top ten. Germline V gene data show CDR1 as SEHNR and CDR2 as FQNEAQ (reference sequence). The CDR3 has 15 amino acids. Trimming stripped 4 bases from V and 1 base from J, with 12 bases between. This clone is a singleton in its sample. Its matching antigen is unknown.

The specimen comprised peripheral blood, sampled from a patient treated with radiotherapy plus ipilimumab. This receptor was obtained from a human donor with non-small cell lung cancer who had a partial response to radiotherapy plus ipilimumab. The rearrangement links TRBV7-9 to TRBJ2-3; a possible D gene is TRBD1 (5 bases). CDR3 in amino acids: CASSSGQGGTDTQYF. CDR3 DNA sequence: TGTGCCAGCAGCTCCGGACAAGGGGGCACAGATACGCAGTATTTT.